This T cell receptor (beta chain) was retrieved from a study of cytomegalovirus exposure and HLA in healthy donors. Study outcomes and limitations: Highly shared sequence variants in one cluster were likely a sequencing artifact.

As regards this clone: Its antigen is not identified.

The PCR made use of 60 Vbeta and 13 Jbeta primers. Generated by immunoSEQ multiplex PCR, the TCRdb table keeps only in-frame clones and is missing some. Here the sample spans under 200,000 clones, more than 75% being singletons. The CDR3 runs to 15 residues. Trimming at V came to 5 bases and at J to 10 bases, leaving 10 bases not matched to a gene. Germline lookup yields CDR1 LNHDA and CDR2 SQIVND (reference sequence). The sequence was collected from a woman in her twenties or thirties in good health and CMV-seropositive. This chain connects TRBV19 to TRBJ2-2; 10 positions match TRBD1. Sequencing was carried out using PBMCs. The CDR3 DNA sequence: TGTGCCAGTAGTCTGGGGACAGGGGTTAGAAAGGAGCTGTTTTTT. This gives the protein CASSLGTGVRKELFF.